This T cell receptor (beta chain) was profiled in a study of shared clonotypes between healthy human individuals. The wider study: Each donor had three CD4 naive, three CD4 memory, two CD8 naive and one CD8 memory plate. Study-wide results and caveats: Donor clonotype sharing was expected to depend on sequencing depth.

Study processing details: There were no quality scores in the junction-only immunoSEQ sequences, so filtering differed. The method was immunoSEQ multiplex PCR; TCRdb's version includes in-frame clones alone and lacks a portion of them. V and J calls and clone size come straight from that table; D and trimming were deduced from the DNA. The sample has 2 million to 2.5 million clones; 90% to 97% are singletons. Germline CDR1 and CDR2: SGHRS and YFSETQ. V lost 0 bases and J lost 5; bases outside the gene matches: 12. The CDR3 loop spans 18 amino acids. This clone was detected only once. The antigen remains unidentified. Memory CD4+ cells were the fraction left after CD45RA+ naive selection.

This sequence was found in a man between 18 and 35 years old in good health. Sequencing input: naive CD4+ T cells sorted from blood. Stated subset: CD45RA+ positively selected. The chain joins TRBV5-1 to TRBJ1-3, with TRBD1 matching over 9 bases. CDR3 DNA: TGCGCCAGCAGCTTGGCTGGAGGGCAACAGGGGGCTAGAAACACCATATATTTT. It encodes CASSLAGGQQGARNTIYF.